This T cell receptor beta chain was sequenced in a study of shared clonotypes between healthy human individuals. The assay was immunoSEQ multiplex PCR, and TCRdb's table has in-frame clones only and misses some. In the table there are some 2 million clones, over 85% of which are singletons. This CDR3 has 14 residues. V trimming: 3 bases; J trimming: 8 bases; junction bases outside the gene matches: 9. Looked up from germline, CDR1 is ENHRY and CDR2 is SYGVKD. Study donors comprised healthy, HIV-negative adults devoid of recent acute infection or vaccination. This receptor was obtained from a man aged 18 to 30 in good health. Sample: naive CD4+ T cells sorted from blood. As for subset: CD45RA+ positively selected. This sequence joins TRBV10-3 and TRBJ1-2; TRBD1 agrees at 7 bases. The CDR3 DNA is TGTGCCATCAGTGACAAACAGGGGATAGGAGGCTACACCTTC. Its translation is CAISDKQGIGGYTF.